These 17 T cell receptor beta chains share one sample of origin, sequenced in a study of blood T cells in healthy people across ages. Primed by a sample-barcoded 5' primer and a J-beta primer mix, a second PCR proceeded for about 7 to 11 cycles. TCRdb ran MiXCR on the 5' RACE reads and lists one entry per CDR3 protein. The table has almost 800,000 distinct CDR3 sequences, roughly 64% seen once; the top ten hold 22%. The material sequenced was blood. These receptors were collected from a man aged 30 to 39 in good health.

V gene TRBV7-2 combines with J gene TRBJ2-7, with TRBD2 matching 10 bases. The CDR3 totals 16 residues. Per germline, CDR1 SGHTA and CDR2 FQGNSA. The junction had 13 bases not matched to a gene; V was cut back by 1 base and J by 10 bases. CDR3 region: CASSLGSSGRRATQYF. CDR3 DNA sequence: TGTGCCAGCAGCTTAGGGTCTAGCGGGAGACGGGCAACCCAGTACTTC.

About this clonotype: A much larger clone is a single base away; this may be a read error. The chain recombines TRBV6-2 or TRBV6-3 with TRBJ1-1; D not resolved. Per germline, CDR1 MNHEY and CDR2 SVGEGT. The V end lost 5 bases, the J end lost 1 base, and 8 bases lay between the germline ends. The CDR3 runs to 13 residues. The CDR3, as DNA: TGTGCCAGCAGTATCAAGAAGAACACTGAAGCTTTCTTT. The encoded protein is CASSIKKNTEAFF.

Of note for this clonotype: A much larger clone sits a single nucleotide away, making a read error possible. The chain combines TRBV20-1 with TRBJ2-5; a weak D match, TRBD2 (6 bases). The CDR3 has 15 amino acids. Trimming removed 0 bases at V and 11 bases at J, with 22 bases between. Germline V gene data show CDR1 as DFQATT and CDR2 as SNEGSKA (reference sequence). The CDR3 DNA sequence: TGCAGTGCTAGAGAGGCGGGACGTAATGACAATGAGCAGTACTTC. Protein sequence: CSAREAGRNDNEQYF.

V and J are TRBV20-1 and TRBJ2-3; TRBD2 is a possible D gene (5 bases). The V gene's germline CDR1 is DFQATT and CDR2 SNEGSKA (reference sequence). The CDR3 covers 16 residues. Trimming took off 0 bases at V and 0 bases at J, with 13 bases between the two ends. The CDR3 region has the DNA TGCAGTGCTAGAGATAGGCTAGCCGCTAGCACAGATACGCAGTATTTT. It specifies CSARDRLAASTDTQYF.

A single count supports this clonotype. This rearrangement joins TRBV5-5 to TRBJ2-3; 8 bases match TRBD1. This CDR3 has 18 residues. Germline CDR1 SGHKS, CDR2 YYEKEE (reference sequence). V lost 0 bases to trimming and J lost 1 base; unmatched junction nucleotides: 10. DNA for the CDR3: TGTGCCAGCAGCTTGGCCGGTCCAGGGGGCTCCGGCACAGATACGCAGTATTTT. Protein product: CASSLAGPGGSGTDTQYF.

This rearrangement joins TRBV15 to TRBJ2-4; D remains unclear. The DNA end is a closer match to TRBJ2-7, so the J assignment may be wrong. CDR3 length: 12 residues. Looked up from germline, CDR1 is LNHNV and CDR2 is YYDKDF (reference sequence). CDR3 sequence (DNA): TGTGCCACCAGCAGAGATGGCTACGAGCAGTACTTC. Amino acids: CATSRDGYEQYF.

This chain joins TRBV4-1 and TRBJ2-5; 11 bases fit TRBD1. The CDR3 totals 15 residues. CDR1 and CDR2 (germline): MGHRA, YSYEKL. V was clipped by 3 bases and J by 11 bases; unmatched bases: 11. CDR3 bases: TGCGCCAGCAGCCACGGACAGGGGGCCGGGAATGAGCAGTACTTC. Translated, it gives CASSHGQGAGNEQYF.

The chain couples TRBV6-2 or TRBV6-3 to TRBJ2-3; D is unclear. The CDR3 has 15 amino acids. With 2 bases removed from V and 8 bases from J, the gap between germline ends came to 17 bases. CDR1 MNHEY and CDR2 SVGEGT come from the germline V gene. DNA for the CDR3: TGTGCCAGCAGTTACGGAGAGGAAACAATACCTACGCAGTATTTT. Its translation is CASSYGEETIPTQYF.

Here the CDR3 reads CSARLTSTVYNEQFF. The CDR3 bases are TGCAGTGCTAGATTGACTAGTACCGTGTACAATGAGCAGTTCTTC. V is TRBV20-1 and J is TRBJ2-1, with D possibly matching TRBD2 (6 bases). The CDR3 spans 15 residues. Germline loops: CDR1 DFQATT, CDR2 SNEGSKA (reference sequence). V gave up 2 bases and J gave up 4 bases, with 15 bases separating them.

The chain has TRBV20-1 and TRBJ1-1; D is possibly TRBD1 (5 bases). The CDR3 loop spans 13 amino acids. V lost 6 bases and J lost 3, with 14 bases in between. The germline V gene encodes CDR1 DFQATT and CDR2 SNEGSKA (reference sequence). CDR3 in DNA: TGCAGTGCCCTCACGGGGCGATACACTGAAGCTTTCTTT. It yields the protein CSALTGRYTEAFF.

V and J are TRBV20-1 and TRBJ2-1; D gene uncertain. CDR1 is DFQATT and CDR2 is SNEGSKA in the germline V gene (reference sequence). This CDR3 comprises 13 residues. V was clipped by 6 bases and J by 7 bases, with 16 bases between them. CDR3 bases: TGCAGTGCCTACAATGTTCTGGGGAATGAGCAGTTCTTC. Amino acids: CSAYNVLGNEQFF.

This clonotype was detected only a few times. This chain connects TRBV30 to TRBJ2-1; 10 bases map to TRBD2. Germline V gives CDR1 GTSNPN, CDR2 SVGIG (reference sequence). CDR3 size: 14 residues. V was clipped by 6 bases and J by 8 bases; unmatched bases: 10. CDR3 nucleotides: TGTGCCTGTCTCGTTAGCGGGAGGCCGTATGAGCAGTTCTTC. It translates to CACLVSGRPYEQFF.

This clonotype was counted once. The chain recombines TRBV12-5 with TRBJ2-4; D uncertain. The J call could be wrong; TRBJ2-7 is a better fit for the DNA end. This CDR3 comprises 12 residues. Germline CDR1 and CDR2: LGHNT and FRNRAP. CDR3 loop: CASGLGVYEQYF. Here the CDR3 DNA reads TGTGCTAGTGGTTTGGGCGTCTACGAGCAGTACTTC.

The chain recombines TRBV29-1 with TRBJ1-1; D is undetermined. The germline V gene encodes CDR1 SQVTM and CDR2 ANQGSEA. This CDR3 has 14 residues. V was clipped by 4 bases and J by 1 base, with 13 bases between them. The CDR3 DNA reads TGCAGCGTTGCGACCCGGGTGGAGAACACTGAAGCTTTCTTT. As protein: CSVATRVENTEAFF.

The chain has TRBV4-3 and TRBJ2-1; 9 nucleotides match TRBD2. The CDR3 contains 16 residues. Germline CDR1 LGHNA, CDR2 YSLEER. The J segment lost 7 bases and the V segment lost 0 bases, leaving 7 bases of the junction unmatched. The CDR3 nucleotides are TGCGCCAGCAGCCAAGAATTCGCTAGCGGGATGAATGAGCAGTTCTTC. Residues: CASSQEFASGMNEQFF.

The chain carries TRBV6-5 and TRBJ1-4, with D tentatively TRBD1 (6 bases). Germline CDR1 MNHEY, CDR2 SVGAGI. V shed 6 bases and J shed 8 bases, with 19 bases lying between them. The CDR3 is 15 amino acids. The CDR3 here is CASSQGGGRNEKLFF. CDR3 in DNA: TGTGCCAGCAGCCAAGGAGGGGGGAGGAACGAAAAACTGTTTTTT.

The chain has TRBV5-1 and TRBJ2-1; D not resolved. V was trimmed by 9 bases and J by 3 bases, leaving 10 bases between them. Germline CDR1 reads SGHRS; CDR2 reads YFSETQ. The CDR3 sequence is 12 residues long. CDR3 bases: TGCGCCATCACAACGCTCTACAATGAGCAGTTCTTC. This codes for CAITTLYNEQFF.